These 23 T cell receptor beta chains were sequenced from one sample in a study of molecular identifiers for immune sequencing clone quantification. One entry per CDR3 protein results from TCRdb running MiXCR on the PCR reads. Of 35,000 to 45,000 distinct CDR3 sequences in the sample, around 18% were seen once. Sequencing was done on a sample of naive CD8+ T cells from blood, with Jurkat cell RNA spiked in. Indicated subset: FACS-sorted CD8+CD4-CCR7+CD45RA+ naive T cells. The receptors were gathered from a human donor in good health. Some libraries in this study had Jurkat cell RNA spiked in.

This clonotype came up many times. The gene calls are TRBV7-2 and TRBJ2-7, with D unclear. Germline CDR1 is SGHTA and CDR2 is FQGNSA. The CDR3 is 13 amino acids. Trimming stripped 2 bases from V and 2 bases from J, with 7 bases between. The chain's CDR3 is CASSLNLAYEQYF. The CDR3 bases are TGTGCCAGCAGCTTAAATCTGGCCTACGAGCAGTACTTC.

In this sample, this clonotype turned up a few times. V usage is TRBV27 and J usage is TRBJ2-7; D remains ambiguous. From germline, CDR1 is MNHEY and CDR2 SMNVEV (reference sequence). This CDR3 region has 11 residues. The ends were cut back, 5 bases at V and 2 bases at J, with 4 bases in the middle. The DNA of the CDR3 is TGTGCCAGCAGTGGTCCCTACGAGCAGTACTTC. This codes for CASSGPYEQYF.

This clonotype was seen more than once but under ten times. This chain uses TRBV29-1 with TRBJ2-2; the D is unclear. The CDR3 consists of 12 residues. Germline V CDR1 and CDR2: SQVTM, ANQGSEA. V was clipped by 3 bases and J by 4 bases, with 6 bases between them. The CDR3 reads CSVDWGTGELFF. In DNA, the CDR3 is TGCAGCGTTGACTGGGGCACCGGGGAGCTGTTTTTT.

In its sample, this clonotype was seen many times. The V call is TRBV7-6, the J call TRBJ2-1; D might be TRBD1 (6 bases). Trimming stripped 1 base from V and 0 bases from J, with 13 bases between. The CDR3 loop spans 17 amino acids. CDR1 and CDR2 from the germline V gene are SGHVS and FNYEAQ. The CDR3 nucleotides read TGTGCCAGCAGCTTAGGGGTGGGGGCAATCTCCTACAATGAGCAGTTCTTC. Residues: CASSLGVGAISYNEQFF.

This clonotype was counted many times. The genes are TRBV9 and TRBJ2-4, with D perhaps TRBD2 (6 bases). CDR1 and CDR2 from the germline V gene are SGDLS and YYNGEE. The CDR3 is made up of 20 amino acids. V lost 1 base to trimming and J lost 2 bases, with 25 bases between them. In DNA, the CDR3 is TGTGCCAGCAGCGTAACCCCGGAGGGTGGGACCGAGGGAACCAAAAACATTCAGTACTTC. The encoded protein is CASSVTPEGGTEGTKNIQYF.

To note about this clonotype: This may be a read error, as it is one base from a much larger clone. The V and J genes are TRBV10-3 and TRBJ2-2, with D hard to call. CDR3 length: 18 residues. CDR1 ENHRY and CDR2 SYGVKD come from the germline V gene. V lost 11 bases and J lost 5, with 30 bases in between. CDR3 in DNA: TGTGCCGTCAACTGGGTGATGGAAAGCTGGAAGGGTACCGGGGAGCTGTTTTTT. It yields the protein CAVNWVMESWKGTGELFF.

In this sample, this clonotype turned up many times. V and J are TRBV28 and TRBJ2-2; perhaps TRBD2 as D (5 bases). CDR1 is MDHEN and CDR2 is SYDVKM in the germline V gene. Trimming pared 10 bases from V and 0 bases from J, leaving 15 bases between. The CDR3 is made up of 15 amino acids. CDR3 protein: CATTLSEANTGELFF. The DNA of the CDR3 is TGTGCCACTACGCTTTCGGAGGCGAACACCGGGGAGCTGTTTTTT.

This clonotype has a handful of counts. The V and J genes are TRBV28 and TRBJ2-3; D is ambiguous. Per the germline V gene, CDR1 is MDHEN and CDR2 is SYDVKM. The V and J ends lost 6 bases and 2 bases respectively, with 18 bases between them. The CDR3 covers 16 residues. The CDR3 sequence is CASSPAAYSYTDTQYF. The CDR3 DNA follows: TGTGCCAGCAGCCCGGCCGCCTACTCATACACAGATACGCAGTATTTT.

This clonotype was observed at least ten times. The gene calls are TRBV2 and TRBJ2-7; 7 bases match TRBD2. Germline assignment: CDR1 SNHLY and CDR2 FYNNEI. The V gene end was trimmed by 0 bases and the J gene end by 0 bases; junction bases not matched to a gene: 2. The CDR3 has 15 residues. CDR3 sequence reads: CASSEAGGISYEQYF. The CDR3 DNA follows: TGTGCCAGCAGTGAAGCCGGGGGGATCTCCTACGAGCAGTACTTC.

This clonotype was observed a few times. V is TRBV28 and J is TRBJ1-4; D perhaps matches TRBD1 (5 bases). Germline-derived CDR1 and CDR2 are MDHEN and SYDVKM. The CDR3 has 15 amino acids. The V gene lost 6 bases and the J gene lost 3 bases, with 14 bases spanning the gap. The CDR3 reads CASSPGTPANEKLFF. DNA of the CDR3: TGTGCCAGCAGCCCCGGGACCCCCGCTAATGAAAAACTGTTTTTT.

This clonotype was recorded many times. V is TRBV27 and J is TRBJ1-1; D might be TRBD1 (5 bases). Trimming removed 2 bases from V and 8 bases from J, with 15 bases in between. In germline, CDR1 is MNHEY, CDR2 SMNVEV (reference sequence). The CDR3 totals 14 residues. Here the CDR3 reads CASSLTKVGPEAFF. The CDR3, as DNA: TGTGCCAGCAGTTTAACCAAGGTGGGGCCGGAAGCTTTCTTT.

CDR3 residues: CASSSQYRGTSYNEQFF. The CDR3 nucleotides are TGTGCCAGCAGTTCACAATACAGGGGGACATCCTACAATGAGCAGTTCTTC. The chain joins TRBV28 to TRBJ2-1, with TRBD1 matching over 8 bases. The junction had 9 bases not matched to a gene; V was cut back by 4 bases and J by 1 base. Germline V gives CDR1 MDHEN, CDR2 SYDVKM. The CDR3 covers 17 residues.

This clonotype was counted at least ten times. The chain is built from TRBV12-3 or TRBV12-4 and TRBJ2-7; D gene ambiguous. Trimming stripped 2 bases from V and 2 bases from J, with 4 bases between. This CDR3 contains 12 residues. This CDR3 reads CASSLNPYEQYF. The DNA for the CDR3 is TGTGCCAGCAGTTTAAACCCCTACGAGCAGTACTTC.

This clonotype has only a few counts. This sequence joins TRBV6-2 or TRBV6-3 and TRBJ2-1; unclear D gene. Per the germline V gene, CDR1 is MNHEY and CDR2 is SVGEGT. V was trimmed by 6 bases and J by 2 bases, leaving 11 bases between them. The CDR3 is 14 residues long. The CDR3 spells CASSPYGAYNEQFF. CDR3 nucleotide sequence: TGTGCCAGCAGCCCCTACGGAGCCTACAATGAGCAGTTCTTC.

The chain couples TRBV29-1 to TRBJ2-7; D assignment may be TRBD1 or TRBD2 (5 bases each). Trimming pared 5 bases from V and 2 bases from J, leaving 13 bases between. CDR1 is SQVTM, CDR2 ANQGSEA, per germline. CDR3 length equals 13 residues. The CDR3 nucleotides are TGCAGCGTTATCGGGGCGCCAACCTACGAGCAGTACTTC. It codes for CSVIGAPTYEQYF.

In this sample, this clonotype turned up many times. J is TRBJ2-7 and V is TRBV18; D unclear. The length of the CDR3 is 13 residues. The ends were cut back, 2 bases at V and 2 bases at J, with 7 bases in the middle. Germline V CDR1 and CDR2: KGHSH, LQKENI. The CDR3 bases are TGTGCCAGCTCACCAGACGCCGCCTACGAGCAGTACTTC. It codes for CASSPDAAYEQYF.

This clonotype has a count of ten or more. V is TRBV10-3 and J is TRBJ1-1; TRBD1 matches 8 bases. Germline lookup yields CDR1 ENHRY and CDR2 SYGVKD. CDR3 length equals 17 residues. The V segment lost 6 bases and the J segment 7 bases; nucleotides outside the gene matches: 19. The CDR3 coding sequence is TGTGCCATCAGGATGATCCAAAAGCAGGGGGCGCGGAGTGAAGCTTTCTTT. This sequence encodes CAIRMIQKQGARSEAFF.

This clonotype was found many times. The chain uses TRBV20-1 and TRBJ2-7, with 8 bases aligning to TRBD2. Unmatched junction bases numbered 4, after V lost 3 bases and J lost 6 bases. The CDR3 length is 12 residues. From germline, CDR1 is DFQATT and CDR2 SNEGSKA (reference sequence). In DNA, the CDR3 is TGCAGTGCTAGCGGGACTAGTAGCGAGCAGTACTTC. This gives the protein CSASGTSSEQYF.

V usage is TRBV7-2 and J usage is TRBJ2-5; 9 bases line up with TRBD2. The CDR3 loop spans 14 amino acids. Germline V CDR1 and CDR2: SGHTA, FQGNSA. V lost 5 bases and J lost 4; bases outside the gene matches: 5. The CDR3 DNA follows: TGTGCCAGCAGCGATTTTAGCGGGAGAGAGACCCAGTACTTC. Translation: CASSDFSGRETQYF.

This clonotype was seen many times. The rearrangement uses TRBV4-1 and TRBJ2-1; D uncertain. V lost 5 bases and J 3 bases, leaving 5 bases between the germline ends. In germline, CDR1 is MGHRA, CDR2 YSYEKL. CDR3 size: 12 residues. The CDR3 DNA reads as TGCGCCAGCAGCTATGACTACAATGAGCAGTTCTTC. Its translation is CASSYDYNEQFF.

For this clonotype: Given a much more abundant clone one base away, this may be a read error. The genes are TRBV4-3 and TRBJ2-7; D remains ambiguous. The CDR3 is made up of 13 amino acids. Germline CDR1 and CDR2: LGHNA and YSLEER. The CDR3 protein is CASSRIGRYERYF. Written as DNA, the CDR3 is TGCGCCAGCAGTCGTATCGGACGCTACGAGCGGTACTTC.

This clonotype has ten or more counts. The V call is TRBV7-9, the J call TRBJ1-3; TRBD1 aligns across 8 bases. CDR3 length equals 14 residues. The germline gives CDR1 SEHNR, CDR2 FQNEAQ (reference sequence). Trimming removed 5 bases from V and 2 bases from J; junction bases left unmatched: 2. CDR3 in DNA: TGTGCCAGCAGCCCGACAGGGGCTGGAAACACCATATATTTT. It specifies CASSPTGAGNTIYF.

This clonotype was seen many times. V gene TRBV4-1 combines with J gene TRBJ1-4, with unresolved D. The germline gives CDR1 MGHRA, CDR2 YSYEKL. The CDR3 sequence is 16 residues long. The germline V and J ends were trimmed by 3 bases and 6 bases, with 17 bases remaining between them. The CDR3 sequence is CASSHGRHSGDEKLFF. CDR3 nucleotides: TGCGCCAGCAGCCACGGGAGACACTCGGGAGATGAAAAACTGTTTTTT.